A selection of T cell receptor beta chains follows, all from one sample in a study of control samples from healthy donors and cancer patients. TCRdb keeps only in-frame clones here, not all; method: immunoSEQ multiplex PCR. The profile shows 80,000 or so clones, roughly 92% of them singletons. The sequencing input was blood. Receptors originate from a woman aged 55-69 years in good health. Each CDR3 is given with its conserved first and last residue. The D gene is left open where the match is weak. A clone size is listed for some rows: how often the clone was seen (once, few, many), or a class if it is expanded.

j_call	v_call	d_call	clone_size	cdr3_aa	cdr3_nt
TRBJ1-2	TRBV5-6	TRBD1	.	CASSLVWGQGYGYTF	TGTGCCAGCAGCTTGGTGTGGGGACAGGGGTATGGCTACACCTTC
TRBJ1-2	TRBV19	.	.	CASSIAGLSYGYTF	TGTGCCAGTAGTATAGCTGGACTATCCTATGGCTACACCTTC
TRBJ2-1	TRBV19	TRBD2	.	CASSDAGRAFNEQFF	TGTGCCAGTAGTGATGCCGGGAGGGCCTTCAATGAGCAGTTCTTC
TRBJ2-7	TRBV6-2/TRBV6-3	TRBD2	.	CASSYQSGASYEQYF	TGTGCCAGCAGTTATCAGAGCGGGGCCTCCTACGAGCAGTACTTC
TRBJ2-1	TRBV7-7	TRBD1	.	CASSSGTGINNEQFF	TGTGCTAGCAGCTCCGGGACAGGGATTAACAATGAGCAGTTCTTC
TRBJ2-7	TRBV11-2	.	.	CASSLLTGTLYEQYF	TGTGCCAGCAGCTTACTTACCGGGACTCTATACGAGCAGTACTTC
TRBJ1-1	TRBV6-5	.	.	CASSSSLDRFGEAFF	TGTGCCAGCAGTTCTTCATTGGACAGATTCGGTGAAGCTTTCTTT
TRBJ1-6	TRBV5-1	.	.	CASSLAAGTENSPLHF	TGCGCCAGCAGCTTGGCCGCCGGGACTGAGAATTCACCCCTCCACTTT
TRBJ2-7	TRBV7-8	TRBD1	.	CASSLVPPGQGVHEQYF	TGTGCCAGCAGCTTGGTCCCCCCGGGACAGGGAGTCCACGAGCAGTACTTC
TRBJ2-3	TRBV24-1	.	.	CATSDRVGDTQYF	TGTGCCACCAGTGACAGGGTAGGAGATACGCAGTATTTT
TRBJ1-6	TRBV10-3	.	.	CAISESRTVYNSPLHF	TGTGCCATCAGTGAGTCGCGGACAGTATATAATTCACCCCTCCACTTT
TRBJ2-5	TRBV5-1	TRBD2	.	CASSSSGRGETQYF	TGCGCCAGCAGCAGTAGCGGGAGGGGGGAGACCCAGTACTTC
TRBJ1-5	TRBV19	TRBD1	.	CASSTYRGEDQPQHF	TGTGCCAGTAGTACCTACAGGGGCGAGGATCAGCCCCAGCATTTT
TRBJ2-7	TRBV5-4	TRBD2	.	CASRLAGGPHEQYF	TGTGCCAGCAGACTAGCGGGAGGGCCCCACGAGCAGTACTTC
TRBJ1-1	TRBV7-2	.	.	CASSLSSGNTEAFF	TGTGCCAGCAGCTTATCGAGCGGGAACACTGAAGCTTTCTTT
TRBJ2-5	TRBV5-1	TRBD2	.	CASSRGLAGGRETQYF	TGCGCCAGCAGCAGAGGACTAGCGGGAGGACGGGAGACCCAGTACTTC
TRBJ1-2	TRBV7-9	TRBD1	.	CASSSEGLTGGANYGYTF	TGTGCCAGCAGCTCCGAAGGGCTGACAGGGGGAGCTAACTATGGCTACACCTTC
TRBJ2-1	TRBV7-9	.	once	CASSPTVQNEQFF	TGTGCCAGCAGCCCGACCGTACAGAATGAGCAGTTCTTC
TRBJ2-5	TRBV24-1	.	.	CATSDFEETQYF	TGTGCCACCAGTGATTTTGAGGAGACCCAGTACTTC
TRBJ1-2	TRBV15	.	.	CATSPPGSLNYGYTF	TGTGCCACCAGCCCCCCGGGATCCCTTAACTATGGCTACACCTTC
TRBJ2-1	TRBV28	.	.	CASLQGGAGRRSEQFF	TGTGCCAGCCTTCAGGGCGGGGCAGGCAGGAGAAGTGAGCAGTTCTTC
TRBJ1-2	TRBV6-1	.	.	CASSEIGNRAGYTF	TGTGCCAGCAGTGAAATCGGGAACAGGGCTGGCTACACCTTC
TRBJ2-7	TRBV5-1	.	.	CASSYGRGVYEQYF	TGCGCCAGCAGCTACGGCAGGGGGGTCTACGAGCAGTACTTC
TRBJ2-3	TRBV9	TRBD2	.	CASSQGLAPTDTQYF	TGTGCCAGCAGCCAAGGACTAGCGCCCACAGATACGCAGTATTTT
TRBJ2-7	TRBV30	.	.	CAGTPSGMGEQYF	TGTGCCGGGACCCCCTCGGGGATGGGGGAGCAGTACTTC
TRBJ2-7	TRBV28	TRBD1	.	CASSTGQVNYEQYF	TGTGCCAGCAGTACGGGACAGGTTAACTACGAGCAGTACTTC
TRBJ1-1	TRBV4-1	TRBD1	.	CASSQPGTGGANEAFF	TGCGCCAGCAGCCAGCCCGGGACAGGGGGCGCGAATGAAGCTTTCTTT
TRBJ2-2	TRBV27	TRBD2	once	CASSWGGTGELFF	TGTGCCAGCAGTTGGGGGGGCACCGGGGAGCTGTTTTTT
TRBJ1-1	TRBV19	.	.	CASSIVGAYTEAFF	TGTGCCAGTAGTATAGTGGGGGCGTACACTGAAGCTTTCTTT
TRBJ2-7	TRBV29-1	.	.	CSVAPPGRNYEQYF	TGCAGCGTTGCTCCCCCGGGGCGAAACTACGAGCAGTACTTC
TRBJ1-1	TRBV5-1	TRBD1	few	CASSSTGVPEAFF	TGCGCCAGCAGCTCCACAGGGGTTCCTGAAGCTTTCTTT
TRBJ1-6	TRBV10-3	TRBD1	.	CAISKTGSNSPLHF	TGTGCCATCAGTAAGACAGGGTCCAATTCACCCCTCCACTTT
TRBJ1-1	TRBV28	TRBD1	.	CASSFWDRVTEAFF	TGTGCCAGCAGTTTCTGGGACAGGGTAACAGAAGCTTTCTTT
TRBJ1-4	TRBV25-1	.	.	CASSEWGGATNEKLFF	TGTGCCAGCAGTGAATGGGGAGGTGCAACTAATGAAAAACTGTTTTTT
TRBJ2-7	TRBV7-3	TRBD1	.	CASSPGTGAYEQYF	TGTGCCAGCAGCCCGGGGACAGGGGCCTACGAGCAGTACTTC
TRBJ1-2	TRBV2	TRBD1	.	CASLQGFSANYGYTF	TGTGCCAGTCTACAGGGGTTTTCGGCTAACTATGGCTACACCTTC
TRBJ2-7	TRBV5-1	TRBD1	.	CASSLQGNNEQYF	TGCGCCAGCAGCTTACAGGGGAATAACGAGCAGTACTTC
TRBJ1-2	TRBV28	TRBD1	.	CASSPGTGGYGYTF	TGTGCCAGCAGTCCCGGGACAGGGGGCTATGGCTACACCTTC
TRBJ1-6	TRBV2	TRBD1	.	CASSEARDRNSPLHF	TGTGCCAGCAGTGAAGCGAGGGACAGAAATTCACCCCTCCACTTT
TRBJ2-7	TRBV18	.	once	CASSTPTGEQYF	TGTGCCAGCTCTACTCCCACGGGAGAGCAGTACTTC
TRBJ1-5	TRBV2	.	.	CASSEAQTTEQPQHF	TGTGCCAGCAGTGAAGCGCAAACGACCGAGCAGCCCCAGCATTTT
TRBJ2-3	TRBV7-9	.	.	CASSFRANTDTQYF	TGTGCCAGCAGCTTTCGGGCTAACACAGATACGCAGTATTTT